This T cell receptor beta chain was obtained from a study of cytomegalovirus exposure and HLA in healthy donors. Looking at the study overall: Early on, a data release was issued that held roughly 80 million unique TCRs from HLA-typed donors. General study results and limits: What TCR beta sequences reportedly achieved was accurate prediction of HLA-A and HLA-B alleles in most subjects.

Donors were nominally healthy when sampled, though unrecorded immune exposures were likely. The CDR3 contains 13 residues. The germline V gene has CDR1 LNHDA and CDR2 SQIVND (reference sequence). V gave up 7 bases and J gave up 5 bases, with 11 bases separating them. The PCR employed 60 Vbeta primers together with 13 Jbeta primers. Repertoires were generated with immunoSEQ multiplex PCR, while TCRdb's copy carries only in-frame clones and drops some. The sample yields about 150,000 clones, 60% to 80% seen once. This clone was seen only once. Its cognate antigen is unknown. The origin of this receptor is a woman aged 25 to 39 in good health and CMV-seronegative. This sequence joins TRBV19 and TRBJ1-4, with D tentatively TRBD1 (5 bases). Sequencing used PBMCs. The DNA of the CDR3 is TGTGCCAGTAATGACAGAGTAAATGAAAAACTGTTTTTT. Translating gives CASNDRVNEKLFF.